This T cell receptor (beta chain) was sequenced in a study of blood T cells in healthy people across ages. Study-level findings and limits: No conclusive comparison of naive versus antigen-experienced cells was possible with unsorted PBMCs. Older individuals had lower TCR beta diversity per million T cells (the decline was roughly linear). CMV status of donors was not determined, possibly confounding expanded clonotype changes.

Combining a sample-barcoded 5' primer with a J-beta primer mix, a second PCR ran for about 7 to 12 cycles. TCRdb recomputed calls from the 5' RACE reads with MiXCR, one row per CDR3 protein. The sample has 2 million or so distinct CDR3 sequences, roughly 50% seen once; the top ten hold around 2.1%. Worth noting for this clonotype: Its target is unknown. One junction end disagrees with the germline gene, perhaps due to a read error.

From germline, CDR1 is SGHTA and CDR2 FQGNSA. CDR3 length: 15 amino acids. The receptor was isolated from a woman aged 40 to 50 in good health. The chain uses TRBV7-2 and TRBJ2-5; 7 nucleotides line up with TRBD2. Matching the DNA end better, TRBJ2-7 makes the J call doubtful. Sequenced input: blood. DNA of the CDR3: TGTGCCAACAGCTTAGCGGAGGGAGGGTACTACGAGCAGTACTTC. The encoded protein is CANSLAEGGYYEQYF.